The rows below give T cell receptor beta chains drawn from one sample of a study of T cell responses to AZD1222 COVID-19 vaccine. Produced via immunoSEQ multiplex PCR; TCRdb's table is partial and in-frame only. The sample lists 150,000 to 200,000 clones; 80% to 95% were seen once. The specimen comprised peripheral blood, sampled 28 days after the second AZD1222 dose. The receptors were sampled from an adult who received the AZD1222 COVID-19 vaccine. CDR3s include the opening cysteine and the closing phenylalanine or tryptophan. The order of the fields is J gene, clone size, D gene, V gene, CDR3 DNA, CDR3 protein. A D gene is named only where the DNA matches it firmly. The size entry is marked missing in some rows and otherwise reads once, few, many or a size class.

j_gene: TRBJ1-2; abundance: NA; d_gene: TRBD1; v_gene: TRBV18; CDR3nt: TGTGCCAGCTCACCAAGGGACAGTAAATATGGCTACACCTTC; CDR3aa: CASSPRDSKYGYTF
j_gene: TRBJ2-3; abundance: NA; d_gene: TRBD2; v_gene: TRBV11-3; CDR3nt: TGTGCCAGCAGCTTGATAGCGGGGGGCCGCACAGATACGCAGTATTTT; CDR3aa: CASSLIAGGRTDTQYF
j_gene: TRBJ2-7; abundance: NA; d_gene: NA; v_gene: TRBV24-1; CDR3nt: TGTGCCACCAGTGATACTCTTCCGGGGGTGGAAAACGAGCAGTACTTC; CDR3aa: CATSDTLPGVENEQYF
j_gene: TRBJ1-3; abundance: few; d_gene: NA; v_gene: TRBV30; CDR3nt: TGTGCCTGGAGTGTGACTTTGGGAAAAAACACCATATATTTT; CDR3aa: CAWSVTLGKNTIYF
j_gene: TRBJ1-6; abundance: few; d_gene: TRBD1; v_gene: TRBV6-5; CDR3nt: TGTGCCAGCAGACTTCGGACAGGGCCGGGTTCACCCCTCCACTTT; CDR3aa: CASRLRTGPGSPLHF
j_gene: TRBJ2-1; abundance: NA; d_gene: NA; v_gene: TRBV2; CDR3nt: TGTGCCACCTTCGGGATGGTTACAAGCGGGCAGTTCTTC; CDR3aa: CATFGMVTSGQFF
j_gene: TRBJ2-2; abundance: NA; d_gene: NA; v_gene: TRBV1; CDR3nt: TGCACCAGCAGCCAAGATCGAGCCTTCGGGGTCACCGGGGAGCTGTTTTTT; CDR3aa: CTSSQDRAFGVTGELFF
j_gene: TRBJ1-1; abundance: NA; d_gene: NA; v_gene: TRBV6-4; CDR3nt: TGTGCCAGCAGGCCCGAGTCCCGGGGCACTGAAGCTTTCTTT; CDR3aa: CASRPESRGTEAFF
j_gene: TRBJ2-7; abundance: NA; d_gene: NA; v_gene: TRBV5-1; CDR3nt: TGCGCCAGCAGCTTGGGACTTAGACCCGAAATTACCTACGAGCAGTACTTC; CDR3aa: CASSLGLRPEITYEQYF
j_gene: TRBJ2-4; abundance: NA; d_gene: TRBD2; v_gene: TRBV6-5; CDR3nt: TGTGCCAGCAGGACCCCCACTAGCGGGGTAAACATTCAGTACTTC; CDR3aa: CASRTPTSGVNIQYF
j_gene: TRBJ1-1; abundance: once; d_gene: NA; v_gene: TRBV12-5; CDR3nt: TGTGCTAGTGGTTTAGCCAGGGGAGAAGTGGCTTTCTTT; CDR3aa: CASGLARGEVAFF
j_gene: TRBJ2-1; abundance: NA; d_gene: TRBD2; v_gene: TRBV19; CDR3nt: TGTGCCGGAGTATTGGGACTAGCGGGGGGCCGGTGGAATGAGCAGTTCTTC; CDR3aa: CAGVLGLAGGRWNEQFF
j_gene: TRBJ1-1; abundance: NA; d_gene: TRBD1; v_gene: TRBV6-6; CDR3nt: TGTGCCAGCAGCCACGGACAGGGTAACACTGAAGCTTTCTTT; CDR3aa: CASSHGQGNTEAFF
j_gene: TRBJ1-4; abundance: once; d_gene: NA; v_gene: TRBV7-9; CDR3nt: TGTGCCAGCAGCGAACGGGACCCTCCAGGAGAAAAACTGTTTTTT; CDR3aa: CASSERDPPGEKLFF
j_gene: TRBJ1-6; abundance: NA; d_gene: NA; v_gene: TRBV12-3/TRBV12-4; CDR3nt: TGTGCCAGCAGTTTAGGCGAGCATTCACCCCTCCACTTT; CDR3aa: CASSLGEHSPLHF
j_gene: TRBJ2-2; abundance: NA; d_gene: NA; v_gene: TRBV18; CDR3nt: TGTGCCAGCTCACCACCCTCGATGAACACCGGGGAGCTGTTTTTT; CDR3aa: CASSPPSMNTGELFF
j_gene: TRBJ2-7; abundance: few; d_gene: NA; v_gene: TRBV9; CDR3nt: TGTGCCAGCAGCGCGGGGGACACCTCCTACGAGCAGTACTTC; CDR3aa: CASSAGDTSYEQYF
j_gene: TRBJ1-5; abundance: NA; d_gene: NA; v_gene: TRBV25-1; CDR3nt: TGTGCCAGCAGTGAATCGGGATTTAATCAGCCCCAGCATTTT; CDR3aa: CASSESGFNQPQHF
j_gene: TRBJ2-3; abundance: once; d_gene: NA; v_gene: TRBV7-2; CDR3nt: TGTGCCAGCAGCCCCACTCCCGGAGGCTCCACAGATACGCAGTATTTT; CDR3aa: CASSPTPGGSTDTQYF
j_gene: TRBJ2-5; abundance: NA; d_gene: TRBD2; v_gene: TRBV5-1; CDR3nt: TGCGCCAGCAGCTTGGATCACGGGGGGGACCTAAAGACCCAGTACTTC; CDR3aa: CASSLDHGGDLKTQYF
j_gene: TRBJ1-4; abundance: NA; d_gene: NA; v_gene: TRBV6-1; CDR3nt: TGTGCCAGCAGTGAAAGAGTGGGTGGGGGTAATGAAAAACTGTTTTTT; CDR3aa: CASSERVGGGNEKLFF
j_gene: TRBJ2-7; abundance: NA; d_gene: TRBD2; v_gene: TRBV3-1/TRBV3-2; CDR3nt: TGTGCCAGCAGCACGGGGGGGGCCAAAGAGCAGTACTTC; CDR3aa: CASSTGGAKEQYF
j_gene: TRBJ1-2; abundance: NA; d_gene: NA; v_gene: TRBV3-1/TRBV3-2; CDR3nt: TGTGCCAGCAGCCAAGAAAATAAGAGGGGCTACACCTTC; CDR3aa: CASSQENKRGYTF
j_gene: TRBJ1-3; abundance: few; d_gene: NA; v_gene: TRBV5-6; CDR3nt: TGTGCCAGCAGTTGGGCTAGCTCTGGAAACACCATATATTTT; CDR3aa: CASSWASSGNTIYF
j_gene: TRBJ2-2; abundance: NA; d_gene: NA; v_gene: TRBV9; CDR3nt: TGTGCCAGCAGCGGAGGAGGAGGCACCGGGGAGCTGTTTTTT; CDR3aa: CASSGGGGTGELFF
j_gene: TRBJ1-3; abundance: NA; d_gene: TRBD1; v_gene: TRBV7-6; CDR3nt: TGTGCCAGCAGCAGAGTGACAGGGCCTGGAAACACCATATATTTT; CDR3aa: CASSRVTGPGNTIYF
j_gene: TRBJ1-1; abundance: NA; d_gene: NA; v_gene: TRBV30; CDR3nt: TGTGCCTGGAGTGTATGGGCGGGCACTGAAGCTTTCTTT; CDR3aa: CAWSVWAGTEAFF
j_gene: TRBJ1-1; abundance: NA; d_gene: TRBD1; v_gene: TRBV7-3; CDR3nt: TGTGCCAGCAGGACCGGGACAGAGAACACTGAAGCTTTCTTT; CDR3aa: CASRTGTENTEAFF
j_gene: TRBJ2-3; abundance: NA; d_gene: NA; v_gene: TRBV6-6; CDR3nt: TGTGCCAGCAGTTACTCTTGGGGAGATACGCAGTATTTT; CDR3aa: CASSYSWGDTQYF
j_gene: TRBJ1-2; abundance: few; d_gene: NA; v_gene: TRBV19; CDR3nt: TGTGCCAGTAGCGGGGGGCCTTACCCCACTGGCTACACCTTC; CDR3aa: CASSGGPYPTGYTF
j_gene: TRBJ2-3; abundance: NA; d_gene: NA; v_gene: TRBV5-5; CDR3nt: TGTGCCAGCAGCTTCGACGCAGATACGCAGTATTTT; CDR3aa: CASSFDADTQYF
j_gene: TRBJ1-2; abundance: NA; d_gene: NA; v_gene: TRBV5-4; CDR3nt: TGTGCCAGCAGCCGTTATCAGGGTGTAGGTTATGGCTACACCTTC; CDR3aa: CASSRYQGVGYGYTF
j_gene: TRBJ2-2; abundance: few; d_gene: NA; v_gene: TRBV5-1; CDR3nt: TGCGCCAGCAGCTATACAGGGTCGGACACCGGGGAGCTGTTTTTT; CDR3aa: CASSYTGSDTGELFF
j_gene: TRBJ1-4; abundance: NA; d_gene: TRBD1; v_gene: TRBV19; CDR3nt: TGTGCCACCCGGGGGCAGGGGGGTGAAAAACTGTTTTTT; CDR3aa: CATRGQGGEKLFF
j_gene: TRBJ1-3; abundance: NA; d_gene: NA; v_gene: TRBV3-1/TRBV3-2; CDR3nt: TGTGCCAGCACGGGGGGCAGGGCTGGAAACACCATATATTTT; CDR3aa: CASTGGRAGNTIYF
j_gene: TRBJ2-4; abundance: NA; d_gene: TRBD1; v_gene: TRBV3-1/TRBV3-2; CDR3nt: TGTGCCAGCAGCTACGGGACAGGGGAAAGAGCCAAAAACATTCAGTACTTC; CDR3aa: CASSYGTGERAKNIQYF
j_gene: TRBJ1-5; abundance: few; d_gene: NA; v_gene: TRBV12-3/TRBV12-4; CDR3nt: TGTGCCAGCAGTTTCGACAGTAATCAGCCCCAGCATTTT; CDR3aa: CASSFDSNQPQHF
j_gene: TRBJ2-2; abundance: NA; d_gene: NA; v_gene: TRBV7-8; CDR3nt: TGTGCCAGCAGCTTAGAACGAGGGACCTACACCGGGGAGCTGTTTTTT; CDR3aa: CASSLERGTYTGELFF
j_gene: TRBJ2-5; abundance: NA; d_gene: NA; v_gene: TRBV6-5; CDR3nt: TGTGCCAGCGGTCCGAACATTAGGTCCCAAGAGACCCAGTACTTC; CDR3aa: CASGPNIRSQETQYF
j_gene: TRBJ1-5; abundance: NA; d_gene: NA; v_gene: TRBV6-6; CDR3nt: TGTGCCAGCACCCAGGGGAACAGGGGCAATCAGCCCCAGCATTTT; CDR3aa: CASTQGNRGNQPQHF
j_gene: TRBJ1-1; abundance: NA; d_gene: NA; v_gene: TRBV13; CDR3nt: TGTGCCAGCAGCTTAAACCAGGGCAACACTGAAGCTTTCTTT; CDR3aa: CASSLNQGNTEAFF
j_gene: TRBJ2-5; abundance: NA; d_gene: NA; v_gene: TRBV27; CDR3nt: TGTGCCAGCAGTTTAGTTGGGGAAGAGACCCAGTACTTC; CDR3aa: CASSLVGEETQYF
j_gene: TRBJ2-5; abundance: NA; d_gene: TRBD1; v_gene: TRBV19; CDR3nt: TGTGCCAGTAGTGGGCCGGGACAGGGGGAGACCCAGTACTTC; CDR3aa: CASSGPGQGETQYF
j_gene: TRBJ2-7; abundance: NA; d_gene: NA; v_gene: TRBV6-6; CDR3nt: TGTGCCAGCAGTTTCAAAACAGGGCCCCCCTACGAGCAGTACTTC; CDR3aa: CASSFKTGPPYEQYF
j_gene: TRBJ1-4; abundance: NA; d_gene: NA; v_gene: TRBV27; CDR3nt: TGTGCCAGCAGTCCCGCCGGACTCGGTGAAAAACTGTTTTTT; CDR3aa: CASSPAGLGEKLFF
j_gene: TRBJ1-6; abundance: NA; d_gene: NA; v_gene: TRBV6-5; CDR3nt: TGTGCCAGCAGAACAGGGATGGGCTATAATTCACCCCTCCACTTT; CDR3aa: CASRTGMGYNSPLHF
j_gene: TRBJ2-3; abundance: NA; d_gene: NA; v_gene: TRBV19; CDR3nt: TGTGCCAGTAGTATAGGGGGCGAACCGAGGAGAGATACGCAGTATTTT; CDR3aa: CASSIGGEPRRDTQYF
j_gene: TRBJ2-5; abundance: NA; d_gene: NA; v_gene: TRBV11-2; CDR3nt: TGTGCCAGCAGCTTAACCGTGGGAGAGACCCAGTACTTC; CDR3aa: CASSLTVGETQYF
j_gene: TRBJ1-5; abundance: NA; d_gene: NA; v_gene: TRBV7-2; CDR3nt: TGTGCCAGCAGCCCCCGTGGAGGCAGGCAGCCCCAGCATTTT; CDR3aa: CASSPRGGRQPQHF
j_gene: TRBJ2-7; abundance: NA; d_gene: TRBD1; v_gene: TRBV18; CDR3nt: TGTGCCAGCTCATCAAACCCCCCGGGACAGGGGTCGGAGCAGTACTTC; CDR3aa: CASSSNPPGQGSEQYF
j_gene: TRBJ2-7; abundance: once; d_gene: NA; v_gene: TRBV7-8; CDR3nt: TGTGCCAGCAGCCCAGGGGGGCGCCACGAGCAGTACTTC; CDR3aa: CASSPGGRHEQYF
j_gene: TRBJ1-1; abundance: once; d_gene: NA; v_gene: TRBV7-6; CDR3nt: TGTGCCAGCAGCTTAAATGTGGTTACTGAAGCTTTCTTT; CDR3aa: CASSLNVVTEAFF
j_gene: TRBJ2-3; abundance: NA; d_gene: TRBD2; v_gene: TRBV18; CDR3nt: TGTGCCAGCTCACCCAGTCCGGGGGGTCTGAGGGATACGCAGTATTTT; CDR3aa: CASSPSPGGLRDTQYF